This section outlines one T cell receptor beta chain sequence together with its context. Its recognized antigen is unknown. The input lacks base qualities; no much larger clone sits a single base away. This entry belongs to a study of tumor-infiltrating T cells and Merkel cell polyomavirus (dated by TCRdb to about 2017). For the study in its entirety: CD8+ T cells specific for the Merkel cell polyomavirus KLL epitope were examined in Merkel cell carcinoma patients. TRB sequencing was performed on KLL-tetramer-sorted cells from blood or tumor-infiltrating lymphocytes in about 15 samples, as well as on 11 to 12 matched whole-tumor samples. The therapies patients received were varied and non-standardized, including chemotherapy, radiation and immunotherapies. The majority of whole-tumor samples consisted of approximately 23-micron curls cut from formalin-fixed, paraffin-embedded tissue blocks. Disease stage at presentation varied among the patients, and patient follow-up lasted a median of 2.7 years, ranging from roughly 1.1 to 6.0 years. Across the study, one tumor sample was a frozen nodal tumor digest and one was a flash-frozen core biopsy of a metastasis. Results the study describes overall, beyond this receptor: KLL-specific TRB repertoires were found to be diverse and largely private, with only one public clonotype, shared by two patients, identified among 400 or so unique sequences. One limitation of the study is the small sample size (n ≈ 13 patients). Significantly improved MCC-specific survival was associated with a higher fraction of KLL-specific T cells within tumors (roughly 1.9-20% versus 0-0.14%). Because only a single viral epitope was studied, T cells directed against other Merkel cell polyomavirus epitopes were not captured. A significant MCC-specific survival advantage (P = 0.0051) was associated with a greater number of unique KLL-specific clonotypes in tumors (roughly 5-120 vs 0-3).

By immunohistochemistry, the tumors of all patients showed robust positive staining for Merkel cell polyomavirus Large T antigen. Twelve Merkel cell carcinoma patients were included, each with robust KLL-tetramer+ populations (above 0.04% of CD8+ T cells) in blood and/or cultured TIL. Every patient was Caucasian, and patient ages ranged from roughly 50 to 85 years, with a median of 65 years. Lymph node tumors were analyzed for patients with unknown primaries presenting with nodal disease, or where primary tissue was insufficient. The library relied on the immunoSEQ multiplex PCR assay. Adaptive Biotechnologies (Seattle, WA) carried out the genomic DNA extraction, TRB sequencing and normalization. Turning to the authors' computational methods: Clonality was computed as one minus Shannon entropy of productive TRB sequences normalized by log2 of unique productive sequences. To identify KLL-specific clonotypes in tumors, TCRbeta CDR3 amino acid sequences were matched against the sequences from the tetramer-sorted sample of each patient. As stored in TCRdb, this immuneACCESS dataset retains in-frame rearrangements with V and J assigned. A fraction of the clones does not appear; measured against another copy, unresolved V genes explain less than half of the discrepancy, and the remainder lacks a known reason. The DNA was the basis for D and trimming; V, J and clone size are from that table. Within this sample are some 25,000 clones, with 70% to 90% of them counted one time only. 2.5% to 3% of the sample goes to the ten largest clones.

This sequence originates from a man aged 50-59 years with Merkel cell carcinoma. Specimen: lymph node tissue.

The sequenced DNA: TGCGCCAGCAGTGAGTTTGTGGGAGTGACCGGGGAGCTGTTTTTT. It translates as CASSEFVGVTGELFF. The chain is encoded by TRBV10-2 joined to TRBJ2-2, with a weak D call of TRBD2 (5 bases match). The junction shows trimming of 1 base on V and 5 bases on J, plus 11 bases between the germline ends. CDR1 and CDR2 are drawn from the germline V gene: WSHSY, SAAADI. The CDR3 holds 15 amino acids from the cysteine to the phenylalanine. Solely the CDR3 DNA is kept, with 45 bases framed from the first base.